This TCR beta chain derives from a study of cytomegalovirus exposure and HLA in healthy donors. V was clipped by 8 bases and J by 7 bases, with 20 bases between them. The CDR3 covers 14 residues. CDR1 MNHEY and CDR2 SMNVEV come from the germline V gene (reference sequence). Among the 90 to 150 subjects of the validation cohort, separate from the roughly 650-subject first cohort, were the donors. Repertoires were generated with immunoSEQ multiplex PCR, while TCRdb's copy carries only in-frame clones and drops some. The table has 200,000 or so clones, 70% to 85% seen once. To note about this clone: Its specificity is unknown.

Study-wide points: Accounts indicate the classifier identified cytomegalovirus status with strong specificity and sensitivity. A list of about 160 TCR beta chains associated with cytomegalovirus was given. In vitro checks showed that a few CMV-associated chains really do target CMV antigens.

This clonotype was sampled from a woman in her 30s in good health and CMV-seropositive. This rearrangement joins TRBV27 to TRBJ1-2, with D possibly being TRBD1 (5 bases). The sequenced material came from PBMCs. CDR3 sequence: CASHPLGTAFGYTF. The CDR3 DNA reads as TGTGCCAGCCACCCTTTGGGGACTGCGTTTGGCTACACCTTC.